This TCR beta chain was recorded in a study of T cell repertoires in cytomegalovirus infection. Study-wide context: Evidence of both CMV infection and a matching HLA type came from public TCR beta signatures.

Germline V gene sequence: CDR1 MGHRA, CDR2 YSYEKL. V was clipped by 4 bases and J by 7 bases, with 10 bases between them. The CDR3 extends over 13 amino acids. This clonotype came up many times. Its target is not known. Study results and limitations: Cumulative public TCR beta family frequency identified carriers of CMV plus the relevant HLA. CMV-specific HLA-C-restricted TCR beta clonotypes dominated the ex vivo response.

Each CDR3 protein gets one entry after TCRdb re-called the reads with MiXCR. The table lists approximately 140,000 distinct CDR3 sequences, about 6.5% of them singletons. This rearrangement joins TRBV4-1 to TRBJ1-4; D unclear. Sequencing input: PBMCs. The TCR sequence derives from a human donor in good health (CMV status not recorded). Some clones in this sample may be carry-over from other donors' samples. The CDR3 region is CASSLGWSEKLFF. CDR3 DNA: TGCGCCAGCAGCCTCGGGTGGAGTGAAAAACTGTTTTTT.